This passage covers 9 T cell receptor beta chains from one sample sequenced in a study of blood T cells in healthy people across ages. The use of a sample-barcoded 5' primer and a J-beta primer mix characterized a second PCR of about 6 to 11 cycles. One entry per CDR3 protein, called by TCRdb with MiXCR from the 5' RACE reads. The data hold about 1,400,000 distinct CDR3 sequences, with approximately 38% observed a single time. The sequenced material came from blood. The source of these receptors is a young woman in good health.

This clonotype occurred a few times. The chain combines TRBV20-1 with TRBJ2-5; D call uncertain. The CDR3 runs 16 residues. V shed 2 bases and J shed 1 base, with 17 bases lying between them. CDR1 DFQATT and CDR2 SNEGSKA come from the germline V gene (reference sequence). CDR3 nucleotide sequence: TGCAGTGCTAGATTCCTGGTGGGCGAGATCCAAGAGACCCAGTACTTC. This codes for CSARFLVGEIQETQYF.

This chain's CDR3 is CSVAPGQVMNTEAFF. In nucleotides, the CDR3 is TGCAGCGTTGCACCTGGGCAGGTGATGAACACTGAAGCTTTCTTT. The chain joins TRBV29-1 to TRBJ1-1; D call uncertain. The CDR3 runs to 15 residues. Trimming cost V 4 bases and J 0 bases, with 15 bases left between them. Per the germline V gene, CDR1 is SQVTM and CDR2 is ANQGSEA.

This clonotype was detected a few times. V usage is TRBV29-1 and J usage is TRBJ1-1; the match to TRBD1 covers 9 bases. V was clipped by 6 bases and J by 1 base; unmatched bases: 6. Germline CDR1 reads SQVTM; CDR2 reads ANQGSEA. The CDR3 is made up of 14 amino acids. For the CDR3, the DNA is TGCAGCGTGACGCGGGACAGGGAGAACACTGAAGCTTTCTTT. The encoded protein is CSVTRDRENTEAFF. Drawing the rest from reference TRBV29-1 and TRBJ1-1, the complete variable domain is SAVISQKPSRDICQRGTSLTIQCQVDSQVTMMFWYRQQPGQSLTLIATANQGSEATYESGFVIDKFPISRPNLTFSTLTVSNMSPEDSSIYLCSVTRDRENTEAFFGQGTRLTVV.

This clonotype has just one count. The junction and the germline gene differ at one end; a read error may be behind it. The chain employs TRBV2 and TRBJ1-2; no clear D. Germline assignment: CDR1 SNHLY and CDR2 FYNNEI. The CDR3 spans 13 residues. The CDR3 here is CASSRMPRYGYTF. For the CDR3, the DNA is TGTGCCAGCAGTAGGATGCCCCGGTATGGTTACACCTTC.

This chain uses TRBV10-3 with TRBJ2-1; tentatively, D is TRBD1 or TRBD2 (5 bases each). The CDR3 runs 19 residues. Germline values: CDR1 ENHRY, CDR2 SYGVKD. Deletions cut 2 bases from V and 0 bases from J, with 20 bases between. The CDR3 DNA follows: TGTGCCATCAGTGAGACACCACTTGGGGCGGGTCTCTCCTACAATGAGCAGTTCTTC. Its translation is CAISETPLGAGLSYNEQFF.

The V and J genes are TRBV12-3 or TRBV12-4 and TRBJ2-4; the D gene is possibly TRBD1 (6 bases). The end of the DNA aligns better with TRBJ2-7, so the J call may be wrong. The CDR3 loop spans 14 amino acids. The DNA for the CDR3 is TGTGCCAGCAGCGGTCCTACAGGGAGCTACGAGCAGTACTTC. Residues: CASSGPTGSYEQYF.

V usage is TRBV20-1 and J usage is TRBJ2-7, with D unclear. This CDR3 has 12 residues. Trimming took off 4 bases at V and 2 bases at J, with 9 bases between the two ends. Germline V gene data show CDR1 as DFQATT and CDR2 as SNEGSKA (reference sequence). CDR3 residues: CSAKDQPYEQYF. The CDR3 nucleotides read TGCAGTGCTAAGGATCAACCCTACGAGCAGTACTTC.

Notes on this clonotype: A single base separates this from a much larger clone, so it may be a read error. The chain carries TRBV29-1 and TRBJ2-1; 7 positions match TRBD2. CDR3 length equals 15 residues. Germline CDR1 SQVTM, CDR2 ANQGSEA. CDR3 DNA sequence: TGCAGCGTTGGGCTTAGCGGGTACTCCTACAAGGAGCAGTTCTTC. Protein product: CSVGLSGYSYKEQFF.

The sample holds many counts of this clonotype. The rearrangement links TRBV5-5 to TRBJ1-6, with D perhaps matching TRBD1 (5 bases). CDR1 SGHKS and CDR2 YYEKEE come from the germline V gene (reference sequence). The CDR3 sequence is 15 residues long. Trimming took 0 bases from V and 7 from J, leaving 11 bases between them. CDR3 protein: CASSLAGTENSPLHF. CDR3 nucleotides: TGTGCCAGCAGCTTGGCCGGGACGGAGAATTCACCCCTCCACTTT.